This T cell receptor beta chain was sequenced in a study of blood T cell repertoires in COVID-19. On the study more broadly: PBMCs, B-cell-depleted T cells, or T cells provided the cDNA or gDNA that made up the material.

Original data processing: It was from reference gene primer amplification that nucleated cell counts were estimated. The data were produced by immunoSEQ multiplex PCR, yet TCRdb's version contains in-frame clones alone and is incomplete. V and J calls and clone size are as listed in that table; D and trimming were resolved from the DNA. The data contain roughly 160,000 clones, roughly 80% of them seen just once; the ten biggest clones take up about 5.7%. Assignments of participants to cohorts depended upon their own reported clinical history. There are 16 residues in the CDR3. Germline CDR1 and CDR2: SGHKS and YYEKEE (reference sequence). With 4 bases clipped from V and 2 bases from J, the junction kept 5 bases outside the gene matches.

The sequence derives from a woman in her thirties or forties with acute COVID-19. The gene calls are TRBV5-5 and TRBJ2-1, with 11 bases identical to TRBD2. The sample taken for sequencing was PBMCs or T cells enriched from blood (not recorded which). Here the CDR3 DNA reads TGTGCCAGCAGCCTGGGACTAGCGGCCACCTACAATGAGCAGTTCTTC. It specifies CASSLGLAATYNEQFF.